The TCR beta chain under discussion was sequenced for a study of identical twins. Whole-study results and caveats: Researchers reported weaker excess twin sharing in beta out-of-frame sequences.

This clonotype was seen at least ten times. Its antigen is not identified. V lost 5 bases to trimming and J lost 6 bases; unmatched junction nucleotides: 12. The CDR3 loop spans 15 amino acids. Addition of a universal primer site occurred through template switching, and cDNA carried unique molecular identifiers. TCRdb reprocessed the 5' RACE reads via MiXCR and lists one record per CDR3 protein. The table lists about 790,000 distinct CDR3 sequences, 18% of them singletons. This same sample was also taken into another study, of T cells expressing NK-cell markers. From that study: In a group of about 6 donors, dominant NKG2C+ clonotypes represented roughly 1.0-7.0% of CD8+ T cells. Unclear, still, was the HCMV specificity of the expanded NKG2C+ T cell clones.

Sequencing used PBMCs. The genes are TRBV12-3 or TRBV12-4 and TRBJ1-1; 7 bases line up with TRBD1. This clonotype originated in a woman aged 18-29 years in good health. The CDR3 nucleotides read TGTGCCAGCAGTCGGGAGGGGGCCAGGGTGCCTGAAGCTTTCTTT. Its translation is CASSREGARVPEAFF.